Given below is one T cell receptor beta chain in context. The data originate from a study of CD8 T cells in Susac syndrome. The authors carried out high-throughput sequencing of TCR beta. They applied it to CD8+ and CD4+ T cells obtained from blood. Healthy donors served as age- and sex-matched controls. The germline V gene encodes CDR1 SQVTM and CDR2 ANQGSEA. The CDR3 loop spans 13 amino acids. Deletions cut 3 bases from V and 1 base from J, with 8 bases between. The authors reverse transcribed roughly 0.5 to 1 ug RNA with random hexamers. TCRdb itself ran the immunoSEQ multiplex PCR reads through MiXCR, one entry per CDR3 protein. The table has under 200,000 distinct CDR3 sequences, around 94% seen once; the top ten hold over 0.12%.

The chain employs TRBV29-1 and TRBJ2-3; the D is unclear. Sequences were obtained from CD4+ T cells from PBMCs. The receptor was derived from a human donor in good health. CDR3 DNA sequence: TGCAGCGTTGAGTCGGGTGGCACAGATACGCAGTATTTT. Its translation: CSVESGGTDTQYF.